These 14 T cell receptor beta chains share one sample of origin, sequenced in a study of blood T cell repertoires in COVID-19. TCRdb keeps only in-frame clones here, not all; method: immunoSEQ multiplex PCR. Among hundreds of thousands of clones listed, roughly 86% were seen once. The sample taken for sequencing was peripheral blood. Every receptor here comes from a man aged 55 to 70 with acute or convalescent COVID-19.

A few counts support this clone. The gene calls are TRBV4-2 and TRBJ2-5; 12 bases are shared with TRBD2. After removal of 2 bases from V and 2 bases from J, the junction contained 3 bases not matched to a gene. Germline values: CDR1 LGHNA, CDR2 YNFKEQ. This CDR3 is 16 amino acids long. The CDR3 spells CASSQLAGGTQETQYF. For the CDR3, the DNA is TGTGCCAGCAGCCAACTAGCGGGGGGGACACAAGAGACCCAGTACTTC.

The rearrangement uses TRBV3-1 (or the pseudogene TRBV3-2) and TRBJ1-2, with D perhaps matching TRBD1 (5 bases). This CDR3 region has 17 residues. V lost 0 bases to trimming and J lost 4 bases, with 18 bases between them. Germline CDR1 is LGHDT and CDR2 is YNNKEL (reference sequence). CDR3 region: CASSQEGAGEPAYGYTF. CDR3 nucleotide sequence: TGTGCCAGCAGCCAAGAGGGAGCGGGGGAGCCTGCCTATGGCTACACCTTC.

This chain connects TRBV27 to TRBJ2-7; 9 bases match TRBD1. This CDR3 comprises 14 residues. The germline CDR1 and CDR2 sequences are MNHEY and SMNVEV (reference sequence). The V segment lost 6 bases and the J segment 2 bases; nucleotides outside the gene matches: 5. CDR3 amino acids: CASSQTGGTYEQYF. In nucleotides, the CDR3 is TGTGCCAGCAGCCAGACAGGGGGTACCTACGAGCAGTACTTC.

This chain uses TRBV6-5 with TRBJ1-4; 9 bases line up with TRBD1. The CDR3 is 15 residues long. CDR1 and CDR2 from the germline V gene are MNHEY and SVGAGI. Trimming cost V 4 bases and J 7 bases; bases outside gene matches: 7. The CDR3 DNA follows: TGTGCCAGCAGTTTCGACAGGGGGAGGGGTGAAAAACTGTTTTTT. Encoded protein: CASSFDRGRGEKLFF.

The V call is TRBV5-1, the J call TRBJ2-2; 7 bases line up with TRBD2. This CDR3 has 15 residues. V was clipped by 4 bases and J by 5 bases; unmatched bases: 8. Germline loops: CDR1 SGHRS, CDR2 YFSETQ. The CDR3 loop reads CASSPRRGGTGELFF. In DNA form, the CDR3 reads TGCGCCAGCAGCCCCCGTCGGGGAGGGACCGGGGAGCTGTTTTTT. Using reference TRBV5-1 and TRBJ2-2 for the parts outside the CDR3, the full variable domain is KAGVTQTPRYLIKTRGQQVTLSCSPISGHRSVSWYQQTPGQGLQFLFEYFSETQRNKGNFPGRFSGRQFSNSRSEMNVSTLELGDSALYLCASSPRRGGTGELFFGEGSRLTVL.

The chain links TRBV5-1 to TRBJ1-2; 8 nucleotides agree with TRBD1. Germline CDR1 is SGHRS and CDR2 is YFSETQ. CDR3 size: 14 residues. V lost 4 bases, J lost 2 bases, and 4 bases stayed unmatched. CDR3 in DNA: TGCGCCAGCAGCACACAGGGGGGGAACTATGGCTACACCTTC. As protein: CASSTQGGNYGYTF.

This chain connects TRBV2 to TRBJ2-2; 7 bases agree with TRBD1. Losses at the gene ends were 5 bases for V and 2 bases for J; bases not matched to a gene: 5. The CDR3 loop spans 15 amino acids. Germline lookup yields CDR1 SNHLY and CDR2 FYNNEI. The CDR3 DNA reads as TGTGCCAGCAGTCGGACAGGTGTTAACACCGGGGAGCTGTTTTTT. Its protein is CASSRTGVNTGELFF.

The chain has TRBV14 and TRBJ1-2, with no clear D. CDR1 is SGHDN, CDR2 FVKESK, per germline. V lost 2 bases and J 4 bases, leaving 8 bases between the germline ends. CDR3 size: 13 residues. The CDR3 loop reads CASSQHSSYGYTF. In DNA form, the CDR3 reads TGTGCCAGCAGCCAACACTCCTCCTATGGCTACACCTTC.

This sequence joins TRBV7-6 and TRBJ2-7; TRBD1 agrees at 8 bases. The CDR3 is 14 residues long. V trimming: 3 bases; J trimming: 2 bases; junction bases outside the gene matches: 3. Germline V gene data show CDR1 as SGHVS and CDR2 as FNYEAQ. The DNA for the CDR3 is TGTGCCAGCAGCTTCGGACAGGGTCCCTACGAGCAGTACTTC. It encodes CASSFGQGPYEQYF.

The chain uses TRBV18 and TRBJ1-1; D not certain. This CDR3 has 15 residues. CDR1 is KGHSH and CDR2 is LQKENI in the germline V gene. The V end was cut by 2 bases, the J end by 1 base, with 11 bases between. This CDR3 reads CASSPNNFQNTEAFF. Here the CDR3 DNA reads TGTGCCAGCTCACCAAACAATTTCCAGAACACTGAAGCTTTCTTT.

This rearrangement joins TRBV2 to TRBJ2-3, with 11 bases identical to TRBD2. The junction had 3 bases not matched to a gene; V was cut back by 6 bases and J by 1 base. CDR3 size: 15 residues. The germline CDR1 and CDR2 sequences are SNHLY and FYNNEI. In DNA, the CDR3 is TGTGCCAGCAGCGTAGCGGGGGGGGGCACAGATACGCAGTATTTT. Its translation is CASSVAGGGTDTQYF.

The chain combines TRBV11-2 with TRBJ1-2, with 7 bases matching TRBD1. After removal of 5 bases from V and 7 bases from J, the junction contained 7 bases not matched to a gene. Germline CDR1 and CDR2: SGHAT and FQNNGV. There are 13 residues in the CDR3. In nucleotides, the CDR3 is TGTGCCAGCAGCCTCCCGACAGGGTTTGGCTACACCTTC. The encoded protein is CASSLPTGFGYTF.

The chain uses TRBV10-3 and TRBJ2-7, with D tentatively TRBD2 (7 bases). Germline loops: CDR1 ENHRY, CDR2 SYGVKD. V dropped 6 bases and J dropped 6 bases, with 18 bases sitting between them. CDR3 length equals 14 residues. The CDR3 DNA sequence: TGTGCCATCAGCCCTGGGGGGGGGCCGGGCGAGCAGTACTTC. Translated, it gives CAISPGGGPGEQYF.

The chain uses TRBV7-6 and TRBJ1-6, with 7 bases that match TRBD1. The CDR3 length is 17 residues. Germline CDR1 is SGHVS and CDR2 is FNYEAQ. V shed 0 bases, J shed 3 bases, and the junction held 5 bases outside the gene matches. The CDR3 region has the DNA TGTGCCAGCAGCTTAGCACCAACAGGGGTCTATAATTCACCCCTCCACTTT. This translates into CASSLAPTGVYNSPLHF.